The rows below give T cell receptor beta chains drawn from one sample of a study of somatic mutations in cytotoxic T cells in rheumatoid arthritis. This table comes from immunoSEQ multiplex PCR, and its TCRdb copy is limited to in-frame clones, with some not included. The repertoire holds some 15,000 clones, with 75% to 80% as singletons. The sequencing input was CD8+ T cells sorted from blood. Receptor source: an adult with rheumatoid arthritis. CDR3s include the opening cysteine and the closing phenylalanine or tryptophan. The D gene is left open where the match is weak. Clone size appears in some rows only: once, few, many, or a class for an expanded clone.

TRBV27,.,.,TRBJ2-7,TGTGCCAGCAGTACCCGGGAATTGAGCTCCTACGAGCAGTACTTC,CASSTRELSSYEQYF
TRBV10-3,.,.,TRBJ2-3,TGTGCCATCAGTGAGTCGACCCAGGGCCCAACCACGGATACGCAGTATTTT,CAISESTQGPTTDTQYF
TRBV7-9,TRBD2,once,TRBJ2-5,TGTGCCAGCAGCGCCGGTGGCGCGGGAGGTTTTGAGACCCAGTACTTC,CASSAGGAGGFETQYF
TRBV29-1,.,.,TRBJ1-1,TGCAGCGTTCTGGTAACCGGGACGGGCACTGAAGCTTTCTTT,CSVLVTGTGTEAFF
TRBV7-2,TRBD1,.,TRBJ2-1,TGTGCCAGCAGCCTCGGGACAGGGATTATGTACAATGAGCAGTTCTTC,CASSLGTGIMYNEQFF
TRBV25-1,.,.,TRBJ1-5,TGTGCCAGCAGTAATTCAGGGTACCCCAGCAATCAGCCCCAGCATTTT,CASSNSGYPSNQPQHF
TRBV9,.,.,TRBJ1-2,TGTGCCAGCAGCGTTAGACAGGTCGGCGGCCATGGCTACACCTTC,CASSVRQVGGHGYTF
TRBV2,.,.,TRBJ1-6,TGTGCCAGCTGCGACAGTCGTTATAATTCACCCCTCCACTTT,CASCDSRYNSPLHF
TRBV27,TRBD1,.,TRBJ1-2,TGTGCCAGCAGTTTTTCCGGACAGGGTATTAACTATGGCTACACCTTC,CASSFSGQGINYGYTF
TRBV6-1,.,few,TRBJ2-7,TGTGCCAGCACCGGAACTAGCTTGTACGAGCAGTACTTC,CASTGTSLYEQYF
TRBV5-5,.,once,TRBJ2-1,TGTGCCAGCAGCTTGCGCGGGAATTCCTACAATGAGCAGTTCTTC,CASSLRGNSYNEQFF
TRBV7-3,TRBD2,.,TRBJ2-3,TGTGCCAGCAGCTTACTCGGGACTAGCGGGAGCGGGGCAGATACGCAGTATTTT,CASSLLGTSGSGADTQYF
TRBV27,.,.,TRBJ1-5,TGTGCCAGCAGTTTATCTCTGGGCCAGCCCCAGCATTTT,CASSLSLGQPQHF
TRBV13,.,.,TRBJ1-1,TGTGCCAGCAGCTTAGGAGGGGTTGAAGCTTTCTTT,CASSLGGVEAFF
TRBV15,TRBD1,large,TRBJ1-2,TGTGCCACCTACAACGACAGGGCTTCTTCGAAAGGCTACACCTTC,CATYNDRASSKGYTF
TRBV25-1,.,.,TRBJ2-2,TGTGCCAGCAGTGTGGAGGGGTGGAGCACCGGGGAGCTGTTTTTT,CASSVEGWSTGELFF
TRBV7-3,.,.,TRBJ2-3,TGTGCCAGCAGCTTAACGGGGGAGACAGATACGCAGTATTTT,CASSLTGETDTQYF
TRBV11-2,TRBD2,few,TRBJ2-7,TGTGCCAGCAGCTTCTATAGCGGGGGGCCCTACGAGCAGTACTTC,CASSFYSGGPYEQYF
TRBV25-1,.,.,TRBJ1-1,TGTGCCAGCAGTGAGGGTCAAGCGAACACTGAAGCTTTCTTT,CASSEGQANTEAFF
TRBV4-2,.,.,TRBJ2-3,TGTGCCAGCAGCCAAGCGGTCACTCTCCCCACAGATACGCAGTATTTT,CASSQAVTLPTDTQYF
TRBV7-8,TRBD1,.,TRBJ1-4,TGTGCCAGCAGCCACAAGAGGGGGCTAAATGAAAAACTGTTTTTT,CASSHKRGLNEKLFF
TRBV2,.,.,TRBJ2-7,TGTGCCAGCAGTGATGGGACACACACCTACGAGCAGTACTTC,CASSDGTHTYEQYF
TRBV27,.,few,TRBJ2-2,TGTGCCAGCAGTCCCCTGGGGGCGCCGAACACCGGGGAGCTGTTTTTT,CASSPLGAPNTGELFF
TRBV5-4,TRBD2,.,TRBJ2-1,TGTGCCAGCAGCCCGGGACTAGCGAATTACAATGAGCAGTTCTTC,CASSPGLANYNEQFF
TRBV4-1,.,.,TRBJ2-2,TGCGCCAGCACCTGGGCCCCGGGCGGGGAGCTGTTTTTT,CASTWAPGGELFF
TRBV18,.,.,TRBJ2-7,TGTGCCAGCTCACCGAAGAGGGTAGCTTACGAGCAGTACTTC,CASSPKRVAYEQYF
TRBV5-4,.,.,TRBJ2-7,TGTGCCAGCAGCTTGAGGGGCCCCGGCTACGAGCAGTACTTC,CASSLRGPGYEQYF